Below, 18 T cell receptor beta chains from the same sample are listed, as sequenced in a study of OX40 agonist ivuxolimab in advanced cancers. Repertoires were generated with immunoSEQ multiplex PCR, while TCRdb's copy carries only in-frame clones and drops some. The sample lists roughly 79,000 clones, approximately 80% occurring once. The sample here was CD4+ or CD8+ T cells sorted from blood, taken in a trial of the OX40 agonist ivuxolimab. These receptors were taken from an adult with an advanced solid tumor such as melanoma, head and neck, liver or kidney cancer.

This chain uses TRBV6-5 with TRBJ1-2; D is ambiguous. The CDR3 length is 15 residues. V shed 2 bases and J shed 2 bases, with 12 bases lying between them. Germline loops: CDR1 MNHEY, CDR2 SVGAGI. The CDR3 is CASSYGRDSNYGYTF. In nucleotides, the CDR3 is TGTGCCAGCAGTTACGGTCGTGATTCCAACTATGGCTACACCTTC.

J is TRBJ2-1 and V is TRBV10-2; possibly TRBD1 for D (6 bases). The CDR3 loop spans 14 amino acids. Trimming shortened V by 3 bases and J by 2 bases, and 8 bases separated the two germline ends. CDR1 is WSHSY, CDR2 SAAADI, per germline. The CDR3 region is CASSDYRAYNEQFF. The CDR3 DNA reads TGCGCCAGCAGTGACTACAGGGCCTACAATGAGCAGTTCTTC.

The chain is built from TRBV2 and TRBJ2-5, with TRBD2 as a possible D gene (5 bases). Looked up from germline, CDR1 is SNHLY and CDR2 is FYNNEI. V dropped 2 bases and J dropped 6 bases, with 13 bases sitting between them. The length of the CDR3 is 14 residues. CDR3 protein: CASSESGSGKTQYF. The CDR3 DNA follows: TGTGCCAGCAGTGAATCTGGTTCGGGAAAGACCCAGTACTTC.

The chain recombines TRBV19 with TRBJ2-1, with 8 bases fitting TRBD2. The CDR3 is made up of 17 amino acids. The germline V gene encodes CDR1 LNHDA and CDR2 SQIVND (reference sequence). Trimming cost V 4 bases and J 3 bases; bases outside gene matches: 11. CDR3 sequence (DNA): TGTGCCAGTAGTACCCAAATTACTAGCGGACTCTACAATGAGCAGTTCTTC. Amino acids: CASSTQITSGLYNEQFF.

The J gene is TRBJ2-7, the V gene TRBV11-2; 7 bases match TRBD2. Germline CDR1 reads SGHAT; CDR2 reads FQNNGV. This CDR3 is 15 amino acids long. Losses at the gene ends were 1 base for V and 2 bases for J; bases not matched to a gene: 5. In nucleotides, the CDR3 is TGTGCCAGCAGCTTAGGGGCTAGCGGTACCTACGAGCAGTACTTC. It is translated as CASSLGASGTYEQYF.

The J gene is TRBJ2-7, the V gene TRBV7-9, with D possibly being TRBD1 or TRBD2 (5 bases each). V was shortened by 1 base and J by 2 bases, with 12 bases between the two germline ends. Per germline, CDR1 SEHNR and CDR2 FQNEAQ (reference sequence). The CDR3 length is 15 residues. CDR3 bases: TGTGCCAGCAGCTTAGATGGGACGAAGACCTACGAGCAGTACTTC. It codes for CASSLDGTKTYEQYF. Complete variable domain (other parts from reference TRBV7-9 and TRBJ2-7): DTGVSQNPRHKITKRGQNVTFRCDPISEHNRLYWYRQTLGQGPEFLTYFQNEAQLEKSRLLSDRFSAERPKGSFSTLEIQRTEQGDSAMYLCASSLDGTKTYEQYFGPGTRLTVT.

The chain carries TRBV5-1 and TRBJ2-2; D unclear. Germline loops: CDR1 SGHRS, CDR2 YFSETQ. This CDR3 comprises 13 residues. Trimming stripped 4 bases from V and 4 bases from J, with 8 bases between. CDR3 DNA sequence: TGCGCCAGCAGCCCCCGATCCACCGGGGAGCTGTTTTTT. Residues: CASSPRSTGELFF.

The V gene is TRBV6-6, the J gene TRBJ1-4, with D tentatively TRBD1 (5 bases). With 2 bases removed from V and 6 bases from J, the gap between germline ends came to 13 bases. From germline, CDR1 is MNHNY and CDR2 SVGAGI (reference sequence). The CDR3 spans 15 residues. As DNA, the CDR3 is TGTGCCAGCAGTTACCCGGCCATGGGGCATGAAAAACTGTTTTTT. Translating it yields CASSYPAMGHEKLFF.

The rearrangement joins TRBV18 to TRBJ2-5, with D tentatively TRBD1 (6 bases). The DNA end lines up better with TRBJ2-7; the J call may be wrong. In germline, CDR1 is KGHSH, CDR2 LQKENI. The length of the CDR3 is 14 residues. In nucleotides, the CDR3 is TGTGCCAGCTCACGGACAGCGTCTATTTACGAGCAGTACTTC. Translated, it gives CASSRTASIYEQYF.

Only one count was recorded for this clone. The V call is TRBV29-1, the J call TRBJ2-1, with D hard to call. Between the trimmed V and J ends, which lost 6 bases and 9 bases, there was a span of 18 bases. The CDR3 length is 13 residues. CDR1 is SQVTM and CDR2 is ANQGSEA in the germline V gene. CDR3 loop: CSVIPRLKSEQFF. The CDR3 coding sequence is TGCAGCGTGATCCCACGGCTTAAGAGTGAGCAGTTCTTC.

This clone was seen only once. The chain links TRBV5-6 to TRBJ1-1, with 8 bases aligning to TRBD1. This CDR3 has 13 amino acids. Germline V CDR1 and CDR2: SGHDT, YYEEEE. The V and J ends lost 2 bases and 4 bases, in that order; junction bases with no gene match: 1. This CDR3 is CASSFTGGTEAFF. The CDR3 nucleotides read TGTGCCAGCAGCTTCACAGGGGGCACTGAAGCTTTCTTT.

This clone was detected only a few times. V is TRBV5-6 and J is TRBJ2-7; the match to TRBD1 covers 7 bases. Germline lookup yields CDR1 SGHDT and CDR2 YYEEEE. V shed 7 bases, J shed 6 bases, and the junction held 10 bases outside the gene matches. The CDR3 sequence is 13 residues long. CDR3 protein: CASWSRQGFEQYF. In DNA form, the CDR3 reads TGTGCCAGCTGGAGTCGACAGGGCTTCGAGCAGTACTTC.

CDR3 nucleotides: TGCAGCGTTGACCAAGGAGGGAAACTGTTTTTT. Residues: CSVDQGGKLFF. V gene TRBV29-1 combines with J gene TRBJ1-4; no firm D call. Trimming removed 3 bases from V and 11 bases from J, with 10 bases in between. The CDR3 sequence is 11 residues long. CDR1 and CDR2 (germline): SQVTM, ANQGSEA.

The genes are TRBV19 and TRBJ1-5, with D possibly being TRBD1 (5 bases). The CDR3 is 16 residues long. Germline loops: CDR1 LNHDA, CDR2 SQIVND (reference sequence). The germline V and J ends were trimmed by 5 bases and 0 bases, with 14 bases remaining between them. This CDR3 reads CASSSRWQGSNQPQHF. The CDR3 coding sequence is TGTGCCAGTAGTTCCCGTTGGCAGGGTAGCAATCAGCCCCAGCATTTT.

V usage is TRBV7-2 and J usage is TRBJ2-1; a possible D gene is TRBD2 (5 bases). V lost 1 base to trimming and J lost 5 bases, with 9 bases between them. There are 14 residues in the CDR3. The germline CDR1 and CDR2 sequences are SGHTA and FQGNSA. The CDR3 sequence: CASSLGGSNNEQFF. CDR3 in DNA: TGTGCCAGCAGCTTAGGAGGGTCTAACAATGAGCAGTTCTTC.

The chain has TRBV10-3 and TRBJ2-4; 7 positions match TRBD2. CDR3 size: 20 residues. Germline V gene sequence: CDR1 ENHRY, CDR2 SYGVKD. The junction had 17 bases not matched to a gene; V was cut back by 3 bases and J by 0 bases. DNA for the CDR3: TGTGCCATCAGTGAAGAGTTCCCAACTAGCGCCGAGCTAGCCAAAAACATTCAGTACTTC. Translation: CAISEEFPTSAELAKNIQYF.

In DNA form, the CDR3 reads TGTGCCACCGGACTCCAGGGTTACGTTGAAAAACTGTTTTTT. It specifies CATGLQGYVEKLFF. V is TRBV28 and J is TRBJ1-4, with D possibly matching TRBD1 (5 bases). The CDR3 runs 14 residues. The ends were cut back, 10 bases at V and 7 bases at J, with 19 bases in the middle. Germline assignment: CDR1 MDHEN and CDR2 SYDVKM.

In its sample, this clone was seen a few times. V and J are TRBV18 and TRBJ1-1; TRBD1 might be the D (5 bases). The CDR3 loop spans 14 amino acids. V was cut by 8 bases and J by 4 bases, with 17 bases left in between. The germline V gene has CDR1 KGHSH and CDR2 LQKENI. CDR3 in amino acids: CASGRTNGATEAFF. In DNA, the CDR3 is TGTGCCAGCGGTCGTACAAACGGGGCCACTGAAGCTTTCTTT.